Shown below are 21 T cell receptor beta chains from a single sample sequenced in a study of blood T cell repertoires in COVID-19. Clones were read by immunoSEQ multiplex PCR, and TCRdb kept only the in-frame ones, dropping some. In the table there are some 300,000 clones, around 88% of which are singletons. The sequenced material came from peripheral blood. The receptors derive from a woman aged 25 to 39 who had recovered from COVID-19.

The chain joins TRBV20-1 to TRBJ2-1; a possible D gene is TRBD2 (5 bases). The V end lost 6 bases, the J end lost 7 bases, and 10 bases lay between the germline ends. The length of the CDR3 is 11 residues. The germline gives CDR1 DFQATT, CDR2 SNEGSKA (reference sequence). The CDR3 protein is CSARGRNEQFF. DNA of the CDR3: TGCAGTGCACGGGGAAGGAATGAGCAGTTCTTC.

This clone was counted a single time. This sequence joins TRBV4-3 and TRBJ1-2; no definite D call. The CDR3 covers 14 residues. V lost 3 bases and J lost 4, with 12 bases in between. The germline gives CDR1 LGHNA, CDR2 YSLEER. The CDR3 protein is CASSQAPRGYGYTF. The DNA of the CDR3 is TGCGCCAGCAGCCAGGCGCCCCGAGGCTATGGCTACACCTTC.

J is TRBJ1-5 and V is TRBV3-1 (or the pseudogene TRBV3-2), with D tentatively TRBD1 (5 bases). Trimming took off 5 bases at V and 4 bases at J, with 24 bases between the two ends. The CDR3 length is 18 residues. Germline assignment: CDR1 LGHDT and CDR2 YNNKEL (reference sequence). CDR3 in DNA: TGTGCCAGCAGCAAAACGAGCGGGCAGGGCTTAGAAAATCAGCCCCAGCATTTT. This sequence encodes CASSKTSGQGLENQPQHF.

V is TRBV2 and J is TRBJ1-1; D is perhaps TRBD1 (6 bases). Trimming removed 4 bases at V and 4 bases at J, with 13 bases between. The CDR3 has 14 amino acids. The V gene's germline CDR1 is SNHLY and CDR2 FYNNEI. CDR3 region: CASSASGVITEAFF. The CDR3 DNA sequence: TGTGCCAGCAGTGCGTCAGGGGTCATCACTGAAGCTTTCTTT.

This chain links TRBV4-2 with TRBJ2-1, with D perhaps TRBD2 (5 bases). This CDR3 spans 16 amino acids. Germline CDR1 LGHNA, CDR2 YNFKEQ. The V end lost 0 bases, the J end lost 0 bases, and 9 bases lay between the germline ends. This CDR3 reads CASSQDQLASYNEQFF. CDR3 in DNA: TGTGCCAGCAGCCAAGATCAGCTAGCCTCCTACAATGAGCAGTTCTTC.

This rearrangement joins TRBV28 to TRBJ2-2; D is possibly TRBD2 (6 bases). CDR1 and CDR2 (germline): MDHEN, SYDVKM. Trimming pared 4 bases from V and 7 bases from J, leaving 19 bases between. The CDR3 spans 16 residues. CDR3 amino acids: CASSSPAGTLSGELFF. The CDR3 bases are TGTGCCAGCAGTTCCCCTGCGGGGACTCTGAGCGGGGAGCTGTTTTTT.

V gene TRBV28 combines with J gene TRBJ1-2, with 7 bases aligning to TRBD1. The ends lost 9 bases at V and 8 bases at J; junction bases unmatched: 6. The CDR3 length is 11 residues. Germline V gives CDR1 MDHEN, CDR2 SYDVKM. The CDR3 region is CASNRGRGYTF. In DNA, the CDR3 is TGTGCCAGTAACAGGGGACGAGGCTACACCTTC.

The V and J genes are TRBV30 and TRBJ1-5; TRBD1 might be the D (6 bases). Germline CDR1 and CDR2: GTSNPN and SVGIG (reference sequence). V was pared by 0 bases and J by 5 bases, with 11 bases between. This CDR3 has 14 amino acids. DNA of the CDR3: TGTGCCTGGAGTGTACTAGGGGGGGATCAGCCCCAGCATTTT. Amino acid sequence: CAWSVLGGDQPQHF.

V usage is TRBV4-1 and J usage is TRBJ1-5, with no clear D. The germline V gene encodes CDR1 MGHRA and CDR2 YSYEKL. The CDR3 has 15 residues. Trimming removed 6 bases from V and 4 bases from J, with 16 bases in between. The CDR3 sequence is CASSRPGGGNQPQHF. The CDR3 nucleotides are TGCGCCAGCAGTCGCCCCGGAGGTGGAAATCAGCCCCAGCATTTT.

The rearrangement joins TRBV10-3 to TRBJ2-7; 8 bases are a match to TRBD1. Germline loops: CDR1 ENHRY, CDR2 SYGVKD. With V trimmed by 3 bases and J by 2 bases, 6 bases remained unmatched. The CDR3 contains 15 residues. DNA of the CDR3: TGTGCCATCAGTGAACACGACAGGGGCCCCTACGAGCAGTACTTC. Encoded protein: CAISEHDRGPYEQYF.

This clone was recorded many times. V usage is TRBV19 and J usage is TRBJ1-5; a possible D gene is TRBD1 (6 bases). The V and J ends lost 4 bases and 3 bases respectively, with 13 bases between them. The CDR3 runs 15 residues. Germline CDR1 is LNHDA and CDR2 is SQIVND (reference sequence). CDR3 nucleotides: TGTGCCAGTAGTACTAGACAGGCCGACAATCAGCCCCAGCATTTT. Encoded protein: CASSTRQADNQPQHF.

This chain uses TRBV2 with TRBJ2-4; D not certain. The V gene's germline CDR1 is SNHLY and CDR2 FYNNEI. The CDR3 has 12 residues. Deletions cut 1 base from V and 6 bases from J, with 4 bases between. In DNA, the CDR3 is TGTGCCAGCAGTGAAGACATAAACATTCAGTACTTC. This gives the protein CASSEDINIQYF.

The chain has TRBV7-2 and TRBJ2-5; 9 bases are a match to TRBD2. This CDR3 is 16 amino acids long. V was clipped by 3 bases and J by 3 bases; unmatched bases: 8. Germline lookup yields CDR1 SGHTA and CDR2 FQGNSA. The CDR3 reads CASSFGGASGEETQYF. The CDR3 DNA is TGTGCCAGCAGCTTCGGGGGGGCTAGCGGGGAAGAGACCCAGTACTTC. The full variable domain, in which reference TRBV7-2 and TRBJ2-5 provide the parts outside the CDR3, is GAGVSQSPSNKVTEKGKDVELRCDPISGHTALYWYRQSLGQGLEFLIYFQGNSAPDKSGLPSDRFSAERTGGSVSTLTIQRTQQEDSAVYLCASSFGGASGEETQYFGPGTRLLVL.

V is TRBV9 and J is TRBJ2-2; 7 bases align to TRBD2. V lost 2 bases and J lost 4; bases outside the gene matches: 2. Germline loops: CDR1 SGDLS, CDR2 YYNGEE. The CDR3 sequence is 14 residues long. For the CDR3, the DNA is TGTGCCAGCAGCGTGGGAGGGTTCACCGGGGAGCTGTTTTTT. Protein sequence: CASSVGGFTGELFF. Filled out from reference TRBV9 and TRBJ2-2, the complete variable domain reads DSGVTQTPKHLITATGQRVTLRCSPRSGDLSVYWYQQSLDQGLQFLIQYYNGEERAKGNILERFSAQQFPDLHSELNLSSLELGDSALYFCASSVGGFTGELFFGEGSRLTVL.

The rearrangement uses TRBV9 and TRBJ1-2, with TRBD1 matching 7 bases. J was trimmed by 4 bases and V by 0 bases; bases with no gene match: 6. This CDR3 has 15 amino acids. Per the germline V gene, CDR1 is SGDLS and CDR2 is YYNGEE. Written as DNA, the CDR3 is TGTGCCAGCAGCGTAGGACCAGACAGGGCCTATGGCTACACCTTC. As protein: CASSVGPDRAYGYTF.

The rearrangement joins TRBV5-6 to TRBJ1-5; no clear D. This CDR3 is built from 15 residues. With 1 base removed from V and 2 bases from J, the gap between germline ends came to 10 bases. CDR1 and CDR2 from the germline V gene are SGHDT and YYEEEE. The CDR3 reads CASSLNPGGNQPQHF. The CDR3, as DNA: TGTGCCAGCAGCTTGAACCCAGGTGGCAATCAGCCCCAGCATTTT.

This clone came up once. CDR3 DNA: TGTGCCAGCAGAAAGACGGAGGAAAGCAATCAGCCCCAGCATTTT. Amino acid sequence: CASRKTEESNQPQHF. The chain joins TRBV2 to TRBJ1-5; D call uncertain. This CDR3 contains 15 residues. The V end was cut by 6 bases, the J end by 1 base, with 13 bases between. Germline V lookup: CDR1 SNHLY, CDR2 FYNNEI.

The chain couples TRBV14 to TRBJ1-2; TRBD1 might be the D (6 bases). V was cut by 4 bases and J by 7 bases, with 19 bases left in between. CDR1 and CDR2 (germline): SGHDN, FVKESK. This CDR3 is built from 15 residues. CDR3 loop: CASSLSIGGASGYTF. The CDR3 DNA follows: TGTGCCAGCAGCCTAAGCATCGGGGGGGCGAGTGGCTACACCTTC.

The V gene is TRBV9, the J gene TRBJ1-1; 8 nucleotides agree with TRBD1. The junction had 8 bases not matched to a gene; V was cut back by 3 bases and J by 1 base. The CDR3 spans 16 residues. Germline V lookup: CDR1 SGDLS, CDR2 YYNGEE. The CDR3 sequence is CASSGQGRGENTEAFF. For the CDR3, the DNA is TGTGCCAGCAGCGGACAGGGGAGAGGGGAGAACACTGAAGCTTTCTTT.

V and J are TRBV28 and TRBJ1-5, with 9 positions matching TRBD1. Trimming took 9 bases from V and 10 from J; bases not matched to a gene: 7. CDR1 MDHEN and CDR2 SYDVKM come from the germline V gene. The CDR3 spans 12 residues. The DNA for the CDR3 is TGTGCCAGTGCAACAGGGGGCGCACCCCAGCATTTT. Its translation is CASATGGAPQHF.

The CDR3 DNA reads as TGTGCCAGCAGCCCCATCTGGGAGGAAAAACTGTTTTTT. This sequence encodes CASSPIWEEKLFF. This chain links TRBV12-3 or TRBV12-4 with TRBJ1-4; D gene uncertain. The CDR3 extends over 13 amino acids. V shed 6 bases and J shed 8 bases, with 13 bases lying between them.